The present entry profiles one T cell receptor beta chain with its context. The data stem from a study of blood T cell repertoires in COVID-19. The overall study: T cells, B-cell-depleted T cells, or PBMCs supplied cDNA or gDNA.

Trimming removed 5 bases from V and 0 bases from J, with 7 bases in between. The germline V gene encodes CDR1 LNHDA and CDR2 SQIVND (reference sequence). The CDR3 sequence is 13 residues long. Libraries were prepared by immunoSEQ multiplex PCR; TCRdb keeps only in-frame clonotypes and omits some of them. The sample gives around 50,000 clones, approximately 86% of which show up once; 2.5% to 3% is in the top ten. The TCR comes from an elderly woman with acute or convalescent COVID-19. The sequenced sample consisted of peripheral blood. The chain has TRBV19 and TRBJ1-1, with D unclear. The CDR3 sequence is CASSAQVNTEAFF. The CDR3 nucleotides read TGTGCCAGTAGTGCCCAGGTGAACACTGAAGCTTTCTTT. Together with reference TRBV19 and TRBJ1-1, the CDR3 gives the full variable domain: DGGITQSPKYLFRKEGQNVTLSCEQNLNHDAMYWYRQDPGQGLRLIYYSQIVNDFQKGDIAEGYSVSREKKESFPLTVTSAQKNPTAFYLCASSAQVNTEAFFGQGTRLTVV.